Below, 26 T cell receptor beta chains from the same sample are listed, as sequenced in a study of T cell responses to AZD1222 COVID-19 vaccine. TCRdb's table, derived via immunoSEQ multiplex PCR, lists solely in-frame clones and lacks some. The repertoire includes 150,000 to 200,000 clones, 80% to 95% of them detected once, and approximately 3.7% sits in the top ten. The sample in question was peripheral blood, obtained 28 days after the second AZD1222 dose. These receptors originate from an adult who received the AZD1222 COVID-19 vaccine.

The rearrangement links TRBV3-1 (or the pseudogene TRBV3-2) to TRBJ2-1; 8 nucleotides agree with TRBD2. This CDR3 has 15 amino acids. Trimming cost V 1 base and J 12 bases; bases outside gene matches: 11. The germline V gene encodes CDR1 LGHDT and CDR2 YNNKEL (reference sequence). The CDR3 loop is CASSQGLAYGIGQFF. CDR3 in DNA: TGTGCCAGCAGCCAAGGACTAGCGTACGGTATCGGGCAGTTCTTC.

This clone has only one observation. The CDR3 region has the DNA TGTGCCAGCAGCTTAGTTTCGCCCCGTCGGCTGATGTACCAAGAGACCCAGTACTTC. This codes for CASSLVSPRRLMYQETQYF. This rearrangement joins TRBV11-3 to TRBJ2-5; D remains ambiguous. V shed 1 base and J shed 0 bases, with 21 bases lying between them. Germline V lookup: CDR1 SGHNT, CDR2 YENEEA. The CDR3 is 19 amino acids.

This chain links TRBV28 with TRBJ2-1; TRBD2 aligns across 12 bases. J lost 7 bases, V lost 5 bases, and 3 bases had no gene match. Germline-derived CDR1 and CDR2 are MDHEN and SYDVKM. The CDR3 extends over 14 amino acids. The CDR3 is CASSHGLAGNEQFF. The CDR3, as DNA: TGTGCCAGCAGTCATGGACTAGCGGGGAATGAGCAGTTCTTC.

The J gene is TRBJ2-7, the V gene TRBV11-2, with D possibly matching TRBD2 (7 bases). Germline CDR1 reads SGHAT; CDR2 reads FQNNGV. The CDR3 has 16 amino acids. V was cut by 3 bases and J by 2 bases, with 17 bases left in between. The CDR3 coding sequence is TGTGCCAGCAGCTTTGGGGGGGGGCTCAGAGCCTACGAGCAGTACTTC. It is translated as CASSFGGGLRAYEQYF.

The V and J genes are TRBV9 and TRBJ2-2; 8 positions match TRBD2. Germline values: CDR1 SGDLS, CDR2 YYNGEE. After removal of 3 bases from V and 0 bases from J, the junction contained 4 bases not matched to a gene. The CDR3 covers 16 residues. CDR3 in amino acids: CASSERSGANTGELFF. The CDR3 DNA sequence: TGTGCCAGCAGCGAACGTAGCGGGGCGAACACCGGGGAGCTGTTTTTT.

The genes are TRBV20-1 and TRBJ1-3; D remains ambiguous. The CDR3 is made up of 11 amino acids. V lost 6 bases to trimming and J lost 3 bases, with 6 bases between them. From germline, CDR1 is DFQATT and CDR2 SNEGSKA (reference sequence). CDR3 nucleotides: TGCAGTGCCAGACTTGGAAACACCATATATTTT. This encodes CSARLGNTIYF.

The V gene is TRBV27, the J gene TRBJ2-7, with no clear D. V was cut by 4 bases and J by 0 bases, with 4 bases left in between. The CDR3 totals 12 residues. Germline loops: CDR1 MNHEY, CDR2 SMNVEV (reference sequence). CDR3 in DNA: TGTGCCAGCAGTTCCAGCTCCTACGAGCAGTACTTC. Protein: CASSSSSYEQYF.

This chain uses TRBV4-1 with TRBJ2-7, with D unclear. The CDR3 extends over 15 amino acids. V gave up 1 base and J gave up 0 bases, with 10 bases separating them. Germline lookup yields CDR1 MGHRA and CDR2 YSYEKL. CDR3 sequence reads: CASSQGQSSSYEQYF. CDR3 in DNA: TGCGCCAGCAGCCAAGGCCAGTCTAGCTCCTACGAGCAGTACTTC.

This clone has just one count. V gene TRBV19 combines with J gene TRBJ2-5; D remains unclear. CDR1 is LNHDA, CDR2 SQIVND, per germline (reference sequence). Trimming shortened V by 3 bases and J by 5 bases, and 13 bases separated the two germline ends. The CDR3 contains 14 residues. CDR3 in amino acids: CASSMGFRRETQYF. The CDR3 DNA follows: TGTGCCAGTAGTATGGGATTTAGGCGGGAGACCCAGTACTTC.

Of note for this clone: The sample holds other DNA sequences that translate to the same CDR3. This chain joins TRBV28 and TRBJ2-7; D may be TRBD2 (6 bases). The germline CDR1 and CDR2 sequences are MDHEN and SYDVKM. There are 15 residues in the CDR3. V dropped 2 bases and J dropped 0 bases, with 11 bases sitting between them. The CDR3, as DNA: TGTGCCAGCAGTTTAGGCGGGGCTAGCTCCTACGAGCAGTACTTC. Translated: CASSLGGASSYEQYF.

The chain links TRBV12-3 or TRBV12-4 to TRBJ2-1; a weak D match, TRBD2 (6 bases). The CDR3 spans 11 residues. The ends were cut back, 7 bases at V and 9 bases at J, with 10 bases in the middle. The CDR3 nucleotides are TGTGCCAGCACCCTGCGGGGTGAGCAGTTCTTC. Protein sequence: CASTLRGEQFF.

The genes are TRBV6-2 or TRBV6-3 and TRBJ2-1; D gene uncertain. Trimming removed 4 bases from V and 10 bases from J, with 11 bases in between. The CDR3 covers 12 residues. The germline V gene encodes CDR1 MNHEY and CDR2 SVGEGT. CDR3 nucleotide sequence: TGTGCCAGCAGTTCCCCCGGCGGAGAGCAGTTCTTC. As protein: CASSSPGGEQFF.

The chain recombines TRBV25-1 with TRBJ2-7; 9 positions match TRBD1. Germline CDR1 is MGHDK and CDR2 is SYGVNS. Trimming took 4 bases from V and 9 from J; bases not matched to a gene: 10. CDR3 length: 14 amino acids. The CDR3 is CASSARDRVEGQYF. The CDR3 coding sequence is TGTGCCAGCAGTGCCCGGGACAGGGTGGAGGGGCAGTACTTC.

The chain is built from TRBV5-1 and TRBJ2-7; D unclear. Trimming stripped 0 bases from V and 8 bases from J, with 6 bases between. The germline V gene encodes CDR1 SGHRS and CDR2 YFSETQ. This CDR3 has 11 amino acids. CDR3 region: CASSLASQQYF. CDR3 nucleotide sequence: TGCGCCAGCAGCTTGGCTTCTCAGCAGTACTTC.

This clone was seen only once. The chain links TRBV5-6 to TRBJ2-5; TRBD2 matches at 8 bases. This CDR3 is 16 amino acids long. The V segment lost 4 bases and the J segment 5 bases; nucleotides outside the gene matches: 13. Germline V gene lookup returns CDR1 SGHDT and CDR2 YYEEEE. The chain's CDR3 is CASSPTTGAGGETQYF. The CDR3 nucleotides read TGTGCCAGCAGCCCTACAACGGGTGCGGGAGGTGAGACCCAGTACTTC.

This chain uses TRBV27 with TRBJ1-3; possibly TRBD1 for D (5 bases). Trimming took 1 base from V and 2 from J, leaving 9 bases between them. The CDR3 runs to 15 residues. CDR1 MNHEY and CDR2 SMNVEV come from the germline V gene (reference sequence). The CDR3 reads CASSLFGGTGNTIYF. The CDR3 DNA reads TGTGCCAGCAGTTTATTCGGGGGGACTGGAAACACCATATATTTT.

V and J are TRBV30 and TRBJ1-2; D perhaps matches TRBD1 (6 bases). V was shortened by 0 bases and J by 5 bases, with 22 bases between the two germline ends. The CDR3 spans 17 residues. CDR1 GTSNPN and CDR2 SVGIG come from the germline V gene (reference sequence). CDR3: CAWSVSVRDRRTYGYTF. For the CDR3, the DNA is TGTGCCTGGAGTGTATCCGTAAGAGACAGGAGGACTTATGGCTACACCTTC.

This chain links TRBV9 with TRBJ1-1; no definite D call. This CDR3 contains 13 residues. Germline assignment: CDR1 SGDLS and CDR2 YYNGEE. Trimming pared 3 bases from V and 1 base from J, leaving 7 bases between. CDR3: CASSGVRNTEAFF. CDR3 bases: TGTGCCAGCAGCGGTGTAAGGAACACTGAAGCTTTCTTT.

The rearrangement uses TRBV29-1 and TRBJ1-2; tentatively, D is TRBD1 (5 bases). From germline, CDR1 is SQVTM and CDR2 ANQGSEA. Trimming left V 3 bases short and J 3 bases short, with 11 bases between. The CDR3 extends over 13 amino acids. The CDR3 reads CSVDAGRDYGYTF. The CDR3 DNA is TGCAGCGTTGACGCGGGACGGGACTATGGCTACACCTTC.

The J gene is TRBJ1-2, the V gene TRBV5-1, with D tentatively TRBD1 (6 bases). Germline-derived CDR1 and CDR2 are SGHRS and YFSETQ. This CDR3 has 15 residues. Trimming took 0 bases from V and 7 from J, leaving 16 bases between them. CDR3 loop: CASSLGQGTSRGYTF. CDR3 DNA: TGCGCCAGCAGCTTGGGGCAGGGGACCTCTCGTGGCTACACCTTC.

The CDR3 DNA is TGTGCCAGCAGCCCATCGGTATTCACTGAAGCTTTCTTT. It yields the protein CASSPSVFTEAFF. This chain uses TRBV14 with TRBJ1-1; no clear D gene. Germline CDR1 and CDR2: SGHDN and FVKESK. The CDR3 loop spans 13 amino acids. Trimming took 4 bases from V and 4 from J, leaving 10 bases between them.

The rearrangement links TRBV5-1 to TRBJ1-4; TRBD1 is a possible D gene (6 bases). Trimming stripped 3 bases from V and 8 bases from J, with 20 bases between. The CDR3 spans 16 residues. Germline V CDR1 and CDR2: SGHRS, YFSETQ. CDR3 residues: CASSSRPDSAGEKLFF. The CDR3, as DNA: TGCGCCAGCAGCTCTCGCCCGGACAGTGCCGGCGAAAAACTGTTTTTT.

This chain connects TRBV19 to TRBJ2-7, with D perhaps assigned TRBD1 or TRBD2 (5 bases each). V gave up 1 base and J gave up 3 bases, with 10 bases separating them. The length of the CDR3 is 14 residues. Germline CDR1 and CDR2: LNHDA and SQIVND (reference sequence). For the CDR3, the DNA is TGTGCCAGTAGTATAGGGGAGACAGTCTACGAGCAGTACTTC. This codes for CASSIGETVYEQYF. Complete variable domain (other parts from reference TRBV19 and TRBJ2-7): DGGITQSPKYLFRKEGQNVTLSCEQNLNHDAMYWYRQDPGQGLRLIYYSQIVNDFQKGDIAEGYSVSREKKESFPLTVTSAQKNPTAFYLCASSIGETVYEQYFGPGTRLTVT.

The V call is TRBV25-1, the J call TRBJ2-7; D not certain. The germline V gene has CDR1 MGHDK and CDR2 SYGVNS. V was shortened by 8 bases and J by 0 bases, with 8 bases between the two germline ends. The CDR3 is 12 residues long. The CDR3 here is CASAESSYEQYF. The CDR3 DNA is TGTGCCAGCGCGGAAAGCTCCTACGAGCAGTACTTC.

The rearrangement uses TRBV7-3 and TRBJ2-2; 9 bases match TRBD1. This CDR3 spans 17 amino acids. Germline-derived CDR1 and CDR2 are SGHTA and FQGTGA. Germline trimming cut 4 bases from V and 4 bases from J; bases unmatched to any gene: 10. The CDR3 coding sequence is TGTGCCAGCAGCTCCCTTCCGGGACAGGGTAGCACCGGGGAGCTGTTTTTT. Translating it yields CASSSLPGQGSTGELFF.

This chain links TRBV7-2 with TRBJ2-2, with D uncertain. The CDR3 loop spans 14 amino acids. In germline, CDR1 is SGHTA, CDR2 FQGNSA. Trimming pared 4 bases from V and 3 bases from J, leaving 9 bases between. This CDR3 is CASSSRRYTGELFF. The CDR3 DNA reads TGTGCCAGCAGCTCCCGGCGGTACACCGGGGAGCTGTTTTTT.